This TCR beta chain was observed in a study of blood T cell repertoires in COVID-19. Data came from immunoSEQ multiplex PCR; TCRdb stores just in-frame clones and leaves some out. The top ten clones hold under 4.5% of a sample with approximately 250,000 clones, roughly four fifths of them seen once. This clone is a singleton in its sample. Germline loops: CDR1 SGHNT, CDR2 YENEEA. CDR3 size: 15 residues. V shed 4 bases, J shed 3 bases, and the junction held 5 bases outside the gene matches. The V call is TRBV11-3, the J call TRBJ2-3, with TRBD2 identical over 9 bases. The source is a man aged 50 to 59 with acute or convalescent COVID-19. The sample consisted of peripheral blood. CDR3 bases: TGTGCCAGCAGCTATAGCGGGAGTGGTACAGATACGCAGTATTTT. It codes for CASSYSGSGTDTQYF.